Shown below are 30 T cell receptor beta chains from a single sample sequenced in a study of T cell changes during pregnancy in multiple sclerosis. Some clones are missing from TCRdb's copy, which holds only in-frame ones; the method was immunoSEQ multiplex PCR. Of about 44,000 clones in the sample, approximately 95% were seen once. This specimen consisted of CD4+ T cells from peripheral blood mononuclear cells, obtained in the first trimester of pregnancy. These TCRs come from a female donor with multiple sclerosis, enrolled in a pregnancy study.

The chain recombines TRBV2 with TRBJ1-2; D ambiguous. Trimming left V 2 bases short and J 5 bases short, with 12 bases between. This CDR3 is 14 amino acids long. Germline lookup yields CDR1 SNHLY and CDR2 FYNNEI. The CDR3 DNA sequence: TGTGCCAGCAGTGAAAGCGGGGTCCTTTATGGCTACACCTTC. As protein: CASSESGVLYGYTF.

This clone is a singleton in its sample. The chain links TRBV5-1 to TRBJ1-2; 7 nucleotides match TRBD1. With 0 bases clipped from V and 3 bases from J, the junction kept 11 bases outside the gene matches. This CDR3 is 17 amino acids long. Germline values: CDR1 SGHRS, CDR2 YFSETQ. This CDR3 reads CASSLGGGRGQDYGYTF. Here the CDR3 DNA reads TGCGCCAGCAGCTTGGGAGGTGGAAGGGGGCAGGACTATGGCTACACCTTC.

The chain employs TRBV6-6 and TRBJ1-2; D is undetermined. Germline CDR1 is MNHNY and CDR2 is SVGAGI (reference sequence). The CDR3 loop spans 16 amino acids. Trimming removed 4 bases from V and 0 bases from J, with 15 bases in between. The CDR3 DNA is TGTGCCAGCAGTTCCCGATCGGAGTCCTCTAACTATGGCTACACCTTC. Translation: CASSSRSESSNYGYTF.

In the case of this clone: The missing conserved phenylalanine or tryptophan at the end of this CDR3 makes a read error likely. J is TRBJ1-6 and V is TRBV2, with 7 nucleotides matching TRBD1. From germline, CDR1 is SNHLY and CDR2 FYNNEI. V dropped 8 bases and J dropped 7; count of bases not matched to a gene: 5. The CDR3 runs 13 residues. This chain's CDR3 is CASGRGRNSPLHL. The DNA for the CDR3 is TGTGCCAGCGGCAGGGGGAGAAATTCACCCCTCCACCTT.

V and J are TRBV6-5 and TRBJ1-3; D remains unclear. This CDR3 comprises 15 residues. Germline lookup yields CDR1 MNHEY and CDR2 SVGAGI. V was cut by 9 bases and J by 2 bases, with 17 bases left in between. The CDR3 protein is CASKGGSAAGNTIYF. The CDR3 region has the DNA TGTGCCAGTAAAGGAGGATCGGCGGCTGGAAACACCATATATTTT.

The chain employs TRBV19 and TRBJ1-1; D possibly corresponds to TRBD1 (6 bases). The CDR3 contains 16 residues. Per the germline V gene, CDR1 is LNHDA and CDR2 is SQIVND (reference sequence). Trimming removed 1 base at V and 1 base at J, with 13 bases between. The DNA for the CDR3 is TGTGCCAGTAGTATAGGGGGCAGGGGCCAGAACACTGAAGCTTTCTTT. It encodes CASSIGGRGQNTEAFF.

The chain uses TRBV5-4 and TRBJ2-3; 7 nucleotides agree with TRBD2. Germline CDR1 SGHNT, CDR2 YYREEE (reference sequence). The CDR3 covers 15 residues. V trimming: 0 bases; J trimming: 5 bases; junction bases outside the gene matches: 6. In nucleotides, the CDR3 is TGTGCCAGCAGCTTGGAAAGTCGGGGGGTAGATACGCAGTATTTT. Amino acids: CASSLESRGVDTQYF.

The chain uses TRBV10-3 and TRBJ2-3; 7 bases line up with TRBD1. The ends lost 8 bases at V and 4 bases at J; junction bases unmatched: 6. The germline CDR1 and CDR2 sequences are ENHRY and SYGVKD. This CDR3 comprises 13 residues. CDR3 coding DNA: TGTGCCATCGGGACAGAGAGGGCAGATACGCAGTATTTT. Protein: CAIGTERADTQYF.

The chain joins TRBV6-1 to TRBJ2-7, with D perhaps TRBD2 (6 bases). Germline CDR1 is MNHNS and CDR2 is SASEGT. The CDR3 contains 14 residues. Deletions cut 0 bases from V and 2 bases from J, with 8 bases between. The DNA of the CDR3 is TGTGCCAGCAGTGAAGCGCGGGGAGCCTACGAGCAGTACTTC. Its protein product is CASSEARGAYEQYF.

This clone was found once. The CDR3 nucleotides are TGTGCCAGCAGTGAATCGACAGTCAATCAGCCCCAGCATTTT. This translates into CASSESTVNQPQHF. The chain joins TRBV6-1 to TRBJ1-5; a weak D match, TRBD1 (5 bases). The CDR3 length is 14 residues. Germline V CDR1 and CDR2: MNHNS, SASEGT. V was trimmed by 2 bases and J by 3 bases, leaving 8 bases between them.

This chain uses TRBV7-9 with TRBJ1-4; TRBD1 matches 9 bases. Trimming removed 5 bases from V and 4 bases from J; junction bases left unmatched: 11. Germline lookup yields CDR1 SEHNR and CDR2 FQNEAQ (reference sequence). The CDR3 has 17 residues. CDR3 sequence: CASSALQGAIGNEKLFF. In DNA form, the CDR3 reads TGTGCCAGCAGCGCATTACAGGGGGCTATCGGTAATGAAAAACTGTTTTTT.

This sequence joins TRBV4-2 and TRBJ2-3; TRBD2 matches 9 bases. The length of the CDR3 is 17 residues. V shed 1 base, J shed 4 bases, and the junction held 9 bases outside the gene matches. Germline V CDR1 and CDR2: LGHNA, YNFKEQ. The CDR3 loop is CASSQAGAGGLADTQYF. In DNA, the CDR3 is TGTGCCAGCAGCCAAGCAGGAGCGGGGGGACTTGCAGATACGCAGTATTTT.

The CDR3 bases are TGTGCCAGCAGCTTAGTCGTGGGAGAAAATACGCAGTATTTT. Protein: CASSLVVGENTQYF. V gene TRBV7-6 combines with J gene TRBJ2-3, with D possibly matching TRBD2 (5 bases). The germline CDR1 and CDR2 sequences are SGHVS and FNYEAQ. V lost 1 base and J 7 bases, leaving 12 bases between the germline ends. The CDR3 runs to 14 residues. Full variable domain (outside the CDR3, taken from reference TRBV7-6 and TRBJ2-3): GAGVSQSPRYKVTKRGQDVALRCDPISGHVSLYWYRQALGQGPEFLTYFNYEAQQDKSGLPNDRFSAERPEGSISTLTIQRTEQRDSAMYRCASSLVVGENTQYFGPGTRLTVL.

The chain employs TRBV2 and TRBJ2-5, with D perhaps TRBD2 (7 bases). From germline, CDR1 is SNHLY and CDR2 FYNNEI. V lost 6 bases and J 0 bases, leaving 14 bases between the germline ends. This CDR3 is built from 15 residues. The CDR3 nucleotides are TGTGCCAGCAGGGGGGGGCGAGCGTACCAAGAGACCCAGTACTTC. It translates to CASRGGRAYQETQYF.

The chain has TRBV10-3 and TRBJ2-3; 9 positions agree with TRBD2. From germline, CDR1 is ENHRY and CDR2 SYGVKD. This CDR3 is built from 15 residues. With 6 bases clipped from V and 5 bases from J, the junction kept 9 bases outside the gene matches. CDR3 sequence (DNA): TGTGCCATCAGCGAAGCGGGGGGCCTGGGAGATACGCAGTATTTT. Residues: CAISEAGGLGDTQYF.

V is TRBV5-6 and J is TRBJ2-2; TRBD1 agrees at 8 bases. Germline CDR1 reads SGHDT; CDR2 reads YYEEEE. V lost 4 bases, J lost 4 bases, and 3 bases stayed unmatched. CDR3 size: 14 residues. CDR3: CASSQTGATGELFF. CDR3 DNA sequence: TGTGCCAGCAGCCAGACAGGGGCCACCGGGGAGCTGTTTTTT.

The genes are TRBV7-2 and TRBJ1-4; D perhaps matches TRBD1 (6 bases). Germline V gene lookup returns CDR1 SGHTA and CDR2 FQGNSA. Trimming cost V 5 bases and J 7 bases, with 14 bases left between them. The CDR3 contains 14 residues. In DNA, the CDR3 is TGTGCCAGCAGCAGGGGGGGGCCGGGTGAAAAACTGTTTTTT. Amino acid sequence: CASSRGGPGEKLFF.

The DNA for the CDR3 is TGTGCCAGCAGCTCACAGGTGGGGAACGGGAATTCACCCCTCCACTTT. Translation gives CASSSQVGNGNSPLHF. J is TRBJ1-6 and V is TRBV27; D is perhaps TRBD1 (5 bases). Trimming took off 6 bases at V and 7 bases at J, with 19 bases between the two ends. The germline CDR1 and CDR2 sequences are MNHEY and SMNVEV (reference sequence). CDR3 length: 16 residues.

This sequence joins TRBV7-9 and TRBJ1-2, with D maybe TRBD1 (6 bases). Germline CDR1 SEHNR, CDR2 FQNEAQ (reference sequence). The CDR3 loop spans 13 amino acids. V was pared by 5 bases and J by 8 bases, with 15 bases between. The DNA for the CDR3 is TGTGCCAGCAGCCCCAGGGGCGGTTGGGGCTACACCTTC. It translates to CASSPRGGWGYTF. The variable domain in full, with the rest retrieved from reference TRBV7-9 and TRBJ1-2, is DTGVSQNPRHKITKRGQNVTFRCDPISEHNRLYWYRQTLGQGPEFLTYFQNEAQLEKSRLLSDRFSAERPKGSFSTLEIQRTEQGDSAMYLCASSPRGGWGYTFGSGTRLTVV.

The rearrangement joins TRBV6-5 to TRBJ2-7; 9 bases line up with TRBD1. J lost 1 base, V lost 4 bases, and 8 bases had no gene match. Germline loops: CDR1 MNHEY, CDR2 SVGAGI. The CDR3 contains 16 residues. CDR3 coding DNA: TGTGCCAGCAGTTCCGGACAGGGGTACGCATCCTACGAGCAGTACTTC. Amino acid sequence: CASSSGQGYASYEQYF.

This clone was detected only once. The rearrangement links TRBV21-1 to TRBJ2-7; TRBD1 reflects the table's D call only, with no check against the DNA. TRBV21-1 is a pseudogene segment. The CDR3 has 13 residues. CDR3 coding DNA: TGTGCCAGCAGCAAGGGACAGGGCTACGAGCAGTACTTC. Translated: CASSKGQGYEQYF.

V and J are TRBV19 and TRBJ2-3, with 8 bases fitting TRBD2. Losses at the gene ends were 3 bases for V and 2 bases for J; bases not matched to a gene: 4. Germline CDR1 LNHDA, CDR2 SQIVND (reference sequence). CDR3 size: 15 residues. The DNA for the CDR3 is TGTGCCAGTAGTATTGCGGGGGGCTTCACAGATACGCAGTATTTT. Translation: CASSIAGGFTDTQYF.

J is TRBJ1-2 and V is TRBV10-3; 8 positions match TRBD1. The germline V gene encodes CDR1 ENHRY and CDR2 SYGVKD. CDR3 size: 13 residues. The V gene end was trimmed by 9 bases and the J gene end by 2 bases; junction bases not matched to a gene: 5. Here the CDR3 reads CAITRTGNYGYTF. CDR3 sequence (DNA): TGTGCCATAACCAGGACAGGGAACTATGGCTACACCTTC.

This chain connects TRBV6-5 to TRBJ2-5; D is perhaps TRBD1 (6 bases). Trimming removed 6 bases at V and 4 bases at J, with 15 bases between. Germline V gene sequence: CDR1 MNHEY, CDR2 SVGAGI. CDR3 length: 14 amino acids. CDR3 in DNA: TGTGCCAGCAGACGCAGACAGGCGGGAGAGACCCAGTACTTC. The encoded protein is CASRRRQAGETQYF.

CDR3 region: CASGAGGLIGDTQYF. The CDR3 nucleotides are TGTGCCAGCGGGGCGGGGGGTTTGATTGGAGATACGCAGTATTTT. The gene calls are TRBV6-1 and TRBJ2-3; 8 bases are shared with TRBD2. The CDR3 loop spans 15 amino acids. The germline CDR1 and CDR2 sequences are MNHNS and SASEGT. Germline trimming cut 8 bases from V and 5 bases from J; bases unmatched to any gene: 12.

J is TRBJ2-3 and V is TRBV19; 10 bases align to TRBD1. The CDR3 extends over 16 amino acids. V trimming: 7 bases; J trimming: 4 bases; junction bases outside the gene matches: 11. Germline CDR1 LNHDA, CDR2 SQIVND (reference sequence). The CDR3 DNA reads TGTGCCAGTACTAGGTGCGGACAGGGGGACTCAGATACGCAGTATTTT. Translating it yields CASTRCGQGDSDTQYF.

This chain connects TRBV2 to TRBJ2-5, with D perhaps matching TRBD1 (6 bases). Trimming took 6 bases from V and 2 from J, leaving 10 bases between them. The CDR3 runs 13 residues. CDR1 SNHLY and CDR2 FYNNEI come from the germline V gene. CDR3 protein: CASRGTSQETQYF. CDR3 in DNA: TGTGCCAGCAGGGGGACATCGCAAGAGACCCAGTACTTC. Complete variable domain (other parts from reference TRBV2 and TRBJ2-5): EPEVTQTPSHQVTQMGQEVILRCVPISNHLYFYWYRQILGQKVEFLVSFYNNEISEKSEIFDDQFSVERPDGSNFTLKIRSTKLEDSAMYFCASRGTSQETQYFGPGTRLLVL.

The chain employs TRBV6-6 and TRBJ1-3, with a possible D match to TRBD1 (6 bases). The V gene lost 2 bases and the J gene lost 5 bases, with 16 bases spanning the gap. Germline lookup yields CDR1 MNHNY and CDR2 SVGAGI (reference sequence). The CDR3 contains 16 residues. CDR3 DNA: TGTGCCAGCAGTTACGCCGACAGGCGGTCCCGAAACACCATATATTTT. Translation gives CASSYADRRSRNTIYF.

The chain recombines TRBV20-1 with TRBJ2-1, with TRBD2 as a possible D gene (7 bases). Germline V gene data show CDR1 as DFQATT and CDR2 as SNEGSKA (reference sequence). This CDR3 has 11 amino acids. CDR3 residues: CSERGGNEQFF. The CDR3 DNA is TGCAGCGAAAGGGGGGGGAATGAGCAGTTCTTC.

This clone was seen a single time. The V call is TRBV29-1, the J call TRBJ1-1; tentatively, D is TRBD1 (6 bases). Germline V lookup: CDR1 SQVTM, CDR2 ANQGSEA. V lost 7 bases, J lost 0 bases, and 15 bases lay in between. The CDR3 spans 14 residues. As DNA, the CDR3 is TGCAGCGCCACTCGGACAGCCATGAACACTGAAGCTTTCTTT. Its protein is CSATRTAMNTEAFF.